A selection of T cell receptor beta chains follows, all from one sample in a study of beta chain features in type 1 diabetes. Measured with immunoSEQ multiplex PCR; TCRdb has only the in-frame clones, and not every one. The data show 680,000 or so clones, roughly 13% seen once. Specimen: naive CD4+ T cells from blood. The origin of the receptors is a man in his late teens or twenties with type 1 diabetes. Both conserved end residues are part of each CDR3. A D gene is named only where the DNA matches it firmly. Size is stated for part of the rows, as once, few or many counts, or as a class when the clone is expanded.

abundance	v_gene	j_gene	d_gene	CDR3aa	CDR3nt
NA	TRBV27	TRBJ1-6	NA	CASRIRVGDNSPLHF	TGTGCCAGCAGGATTCGGGTCGGGGACAATTCACCCCTCCACTTT
few	TRBV28	TRBJ1-1	NA	CASILRTEAFF	TGTGCCAGCATCCTGCGCACTGAAGCTTTCTTT
few	TRBV30	TRBJ1-2	TRBD1	CAFGQGTYGYTF	TGTGCCTTTGGACAGGGAACCTATGGCTACACCTTC
few	TRBV23-1	TRBJ1-2	TRBD1	CASSQTGRGRDGYTF	TGCGCCAGCAGTCAAACCGGAAGGGGGCGCGATGGCTACACCTTC
NA	TRBV5-1	TRBJ2-5	TRBD2	CASSPSGLEGETQYF	TGCGCCAGCAGCCCCTCGGGACTAGAAGGGGAGACCCAGTACTTC
few	TRBV2	TRBJ1-2	NA	CASSEGQSYGYTF	TGTGCCAGCAGTGAGGGGCAGAGCTATGGCTACACCTTC
few	TRBV19	TRBJ1-5	NA	CASSIRGRDSNQPQHF	TGTGCCAGTAGTATCCGGGGACGGGATAGCAATCAGCCCCAGCATTTT
NA	TRBV29-1	TRBJ1-2	NA	CSVDKEYGNGYTF	TGCAGCGTTGATAAAGAGTACGGAAATGGCTACACCTTC
NA	TRBV6-6	TRBJ1-1	NA	CASSGPERANVEAFF	TGTGCCAGCAGTGGACCTGAGAGGGCGAATGTTGAAGCTTTCTTT
NA	TRBV10-3	TRBJ1-5	TRBD1	CAISESRGNSNQPQHF	TGTGCCATCAGTGAGTCCAGGGGGAACAGCAATCAGCCCCAGCATTTT
NA	TRBV7-9	TRBJ2-1	NA	CASSLWSVNEQFF	TGTGCCAGCAGCTTATGGTCGGTAAATGAGCAGTTCTTC
few	TRBV7-2	TRBJ2-5	TRBD1	CASTQSGTGAETQYF	TGTGCCAGCACCCAATCCGGGACAGGGGCGGAGACCCAGTACTTC
few	TRBV7-9	TRBJ1-2	TRBD1	CASSLGQENYGYTF	TGTGCCAGCAGCTTGGGACAGGAGAACTATGGCTACACCTTC
few	TRBV15	TRBJ2-3	NA	CATSRDSVADTQYF	TGTGCCACCAGCAGAGATTCAGTTGCAGATACGCAGTATTTT
few	TRBV29-1	TRBJ1-1	TRBD1	CSVTGGNTEAFF	TGCAGCGTGACAGGGGGCAACACTGAAGCTTTCTTT
NA	TRBV19	TRBJ2-7	NA	CASSAGGDPYEQYF	TGTGCCAGTAGTGCCGGAGGGGATCCCTACGAGCAGTACTTC
few	TRBV25-1	TRBJ1-1	NA	CASSEYRGTEAFF	TGTGCCAGCAGTGAATACAGGGGCACTGAAGCTTTCTTT
NA	TRBV15	TRBJ1-5	NA	CATSRVGGNQPQHF	TGTGCCACCAGCAGAGTGGGGGGCAATCAGCCCCAGCATTTT
NA	TRBV30	TRBJ2-1	NA	CAWSGQYNEQFF	TGTGCCTGGAGCGGACAGTACAATGAGCAGTTCTTC
few	TRBV7-9	TRBJ2-1	NA	CASSLRDNNEQFF	TGTGCCAGCAGCTTACGGGACAACAATGAGCAGTTCTTC
few	TRBV7-3	TRBJ1-3	TRBD1	CASSQTGFSGNTIYF	TGTGCCAGCAGCCAGACAGGGTTCTCTGGAAACACCATATATTTT
NA	TRBV13	TRBJ2-1	NA	CASSLKRRLGSYNEQFF	TGTGCCAGCAGCTTAAAGAGGCGGCTGGGCTCCTACAATGAGCAGTTCTTC
NA	TRBV2	TRBJ2-7	TRBD1	CATRQGGDEQYF	TGTGCCACCCGACAGGGGGGCGACGAGCAGTACTTC
NA	TRBV5-4	TRBJ1-4	NA	CASSRGQANEKLFF	TGTGCCAGCAGCCGGGGGCAGGCTAATGAAAAACTGTTTTTT
few	TRBV30	TRBJ1-4	NA	CAWRGGSSGYEKLFF	TGTGCCTGGAGGGGAGGGTCCTCCGGGTATGAAAAACTGTTTTTT
NA	TRBV28	TRBJ2-1	NA	CASGGHEQFF	TGTGCCAGCGGAGGCCATGAGCAGTTCTTC
few	TRBV4-1	TRBJ1-3	TRBD1	CASSRQGVVSGNTIYF	TGCGCCAGCAGCCGACAGGGGGTTGTCTCTGGAAACACCATATATTTT
few	TRBV28	TRBJ1-1	TRBD1	CASSPRTGRNTEAFF	TGTGCCAGCAGTCCCAGGACAGGGAGGAACACTGAAGCTTTCTTT
NA	TRBV5-1	TRBJ2-5	NA	CASSLGGPPETQYF	TGCGCCAGCAGCTTGGGGGGCCCCCCAGAGACCCAGTACTTC
few	TRBV29-1	TRBJ2-1	TRBD1	CSVPPGQGTNEQFF	TGCAGCGTCCCCCCGGGACAGGGAACCAATGAGCAGTTCTTC
NA	TRBV30	TRBJ2-7	NA	CAWSKGLVDADYYEQYF	TGTGCCTGGAGTAAAGGGCTAGTCGATGCGGATTACTACGAGCAGTACTTC
few	TRBV5-1	TRBJ2-5	NA	CASSPTEETQYF	TGCGCCAGCAGCCCGACGGAAGAGACCCAGTACTTC
few	TRBV6-1	TRBJ2-5	NA	CASSWDRGWETQYF	TGTGCCAGCAGTTGGGACCGGGGATGGGAGACCCAGTACTTC